This T cell receptor beta chain derives from a study of tissue T cells after allogeneic stem cell transplantation. The CDR3 covers 15 residues. Losses at the gene ends were 6 bases for V and 0 bases for J; bases not matched to a gene: 5. The germline V gene has CDR1 MNHDT and CDR2 YYDKIL. TCRbeta CDR3 was sequenced at survey depth with template counts. Libraries were prepared by immunoSEQ multiplex PCR; TCRdb keeps only in-frame clonotypes and omits some of them. The sample records roughly 6,000 clones, 40% to 60% being singletons. Study-wide findings and caveats: Few T cell clones were shared across patients, but motif clusters showed tissue-specific shared signatures. Anatomically similar tissues had similar TCR repertoires within each patient.

Within the sample, this clone is medium-sized (0.01 to 0.1%). Its antigen is unidentified. The listed genes are named as in mouse. The observed sequence ends 1 residue before the CDR3 terminus, with the missing tail filled in from the germline J gene. The sample's time point: mouse harvest day 14 after allogeneic transplant. Tail vein injection delivered 10^7 T-cell-depleted bone marrow cells and 10^6 splenic CD5+ T cells. Tissues came from B6→BALB/c major-mismatch GVHD mice at day 7 or 14. The chain combines TRBV17 with TRBJ2-3, with TRBD1 matching over 8 bases. The TCR was taken from a female BALB/c mouse given C57BL/6 T cells with graft-versus-host disease after an allogeneic hematopoietic cell transplant. The specimen sequenced was gut tissue. The CDR3 bases that were read are TGTGCTAGCAGAAGACAGGGGCCAAGTGCAGAAACGCTGTAT. As protein: CASRRQGPSAETLY. From start to end, the CDR3 is CASRRQGPSAETLYF.